This T cell receptor beta chain was found in a study of blood T cell repertoires in COVID-19. As for the study in general: Some COVID-19 samples were acute and others convalescent; all came from the United States, Italy and Spain.

Germline V CDR1 and CDR2: LGHNA, YSLEER. Trimming removed 4 bases at V and 0 bases at J, with 18 bases between. The CDR3 has 17 residues. As originally analysed: Scientists estimated how many nucleated cells there were by amplifying reference gene primers. Sequencing was performed with immunoSEQ multiplex PCR; in TCRdb, only in-frame clones are kept and a portion is missing. The D gene and trimming were derived from the DNA, and the V and J assignments and clone size from that table. The data contain about 320,000 clones, about nine tenths of them singletons. Participant reports of clinical history set cohort assignment.

V usage is TRBV4-3 and J usage is TRBJ1-2, with a possible D match to TRBD1 (5 bases). This TCR was sampled from a man in his 60s who had recovered from COVID-19. Sequenced sample: PBMCs or T cells enriched from blood (not recorded which). CDR3 DNA: TGCGCCAGCAGCCCTCACAGGTGGGGGGTGACTAACTATGGCTACACCTTC. Translating it yields CASSPHRWGVTNYGYTF.